The 4 T cell receptor beta chains below come from one sample, sequenced in a study of blood T cell repertoires in COVID-19. Clones were sequenced by immunoSEQ multiplex PCR, and TCRdb holds only the in-frame ones, with some missing. The profile covers 150,000 to 200,000 clones, with about 86% appearing a single time and 7% to 7.5% taken by the ten largest. Sequencing input: peripheral blood. The receptors come from a woman older than 75 in a cohort sampled during active or convalescent COVID-19.

CDR3 protein: CASSPGQGLNEQYF. CDR3 sequence (DNA): TGTGCCAGCAGTCCGGGACAGGGATTGAACGAGCAGTACTTC. The chain joins TRBV6-6 to TRBJ2-7; TRBD1 matches 9 bases. This CDR3 region has 14 residues. After removal of 5 bases from V and 5 bases from J, the junction contained 7 bases not matched to a gene. Per germline, CDR1 MNHNY and CDR2 SVGAGI (reference sequence).

This clone showed up just once. For the CDR3, the DNA is TGTGCTACTACAGGGCGTGGAGAGACCCAGTACTTC. Amino acid sequence: CATTGRGETQYF. The chain is built from TRBV25-1 and TRBJ2-5; a weak D match, TRBD1 (6 bases). The CDR3 is 12 amino acids. The germline CDR1 and CDR2 sequences are MGHDK and SYGVNS.

V gene TRBV30 combines with J gene TRBJ1-3, with a weak D call TRBD1 (6 bases). From germline, CDR1 is GTSNPN and CDR2 SVGIG (reference sequence). V was cut by 5 bases and J by 3 bases, with 17 bases left in between. The CDR3 has 15 residues. The CDR3 region is CAWARLGAGGNTIYF. CDR3 nucleotide sequence: TGTGCCTGGGCGCGCCTGGGGGCTGGTGGAAACACCATATATTTT.

The chain carries TRBV15 and TRBJ1-4, with 10 bases matching TRBD1. The trim removed 4 bases at V and 4 bases at J, leaving 9 bases unmatched. The CDR3 consists of 17 residues. Germline loops: CDR1 LNHNV, CDR2 YYDKDF (reference sequence). CDR3 DNA sequence: TGTGCCACCAGCACACGAGGACAGGGGGAAGATAATGAAAAACTGTTTTTT. Amino acids: CATSTRGQGEDNEKLFF.